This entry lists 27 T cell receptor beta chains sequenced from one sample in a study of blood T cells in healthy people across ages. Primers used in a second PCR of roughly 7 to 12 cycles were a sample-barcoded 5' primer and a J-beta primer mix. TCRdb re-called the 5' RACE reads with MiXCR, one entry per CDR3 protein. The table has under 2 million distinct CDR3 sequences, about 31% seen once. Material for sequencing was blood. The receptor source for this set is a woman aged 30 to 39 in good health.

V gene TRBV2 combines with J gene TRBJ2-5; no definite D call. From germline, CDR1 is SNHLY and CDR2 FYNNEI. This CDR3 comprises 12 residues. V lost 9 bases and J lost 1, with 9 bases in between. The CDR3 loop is CASVQIQETQYF. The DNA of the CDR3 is TGTGCCAGTGTTCAGATCCAAGAGACCCAGTACTTC. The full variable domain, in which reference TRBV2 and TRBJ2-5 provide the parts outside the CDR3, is EPEVTQTPSHQVTQMGQEVILRCVPISNHLYFYWYRQILGQKVEFLVSFYNNEISEKSEIFDDQFSVERPDGSNFTLKIRSTKLEDSAMYFCASVQIQETQYFGPGTRLLVL.

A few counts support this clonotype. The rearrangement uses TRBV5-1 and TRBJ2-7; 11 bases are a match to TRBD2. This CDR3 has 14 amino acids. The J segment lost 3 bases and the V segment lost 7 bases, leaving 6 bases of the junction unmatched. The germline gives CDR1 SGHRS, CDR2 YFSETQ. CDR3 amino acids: CASRAGLADYEQYF. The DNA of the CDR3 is TGCGCCAGCCGGGCGGGACTAGCGGACTACGAGCAGTACTTC.

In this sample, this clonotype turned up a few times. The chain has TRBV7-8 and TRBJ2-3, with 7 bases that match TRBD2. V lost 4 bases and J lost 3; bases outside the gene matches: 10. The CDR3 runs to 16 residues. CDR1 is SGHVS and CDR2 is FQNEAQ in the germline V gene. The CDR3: CASSSRAAGATDTQYF. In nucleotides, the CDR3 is TGTGCCAGCAGCTCCCGGGCGGCGGGAGCTACAGATACGCAGTATTTT.

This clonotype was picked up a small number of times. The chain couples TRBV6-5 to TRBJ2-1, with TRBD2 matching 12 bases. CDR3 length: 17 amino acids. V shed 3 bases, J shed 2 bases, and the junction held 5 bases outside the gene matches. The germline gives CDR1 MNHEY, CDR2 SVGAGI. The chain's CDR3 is CASSYRSSGGAYNEQFF. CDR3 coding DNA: TGTGCCAGCAGTTATCGGTCTAGCGGGGGGGCCTACAATGAGCAGTTCTTC.

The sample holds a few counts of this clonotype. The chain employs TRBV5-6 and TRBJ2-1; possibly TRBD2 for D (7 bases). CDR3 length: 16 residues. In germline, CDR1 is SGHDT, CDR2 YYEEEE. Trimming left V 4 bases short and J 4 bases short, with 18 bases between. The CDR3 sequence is CASSPPHGGQYNEQFF. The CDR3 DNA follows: TGTGCCAGCAGCCCCCCACACGGGGGGCAATACAATGAGCAGTTCTTC.

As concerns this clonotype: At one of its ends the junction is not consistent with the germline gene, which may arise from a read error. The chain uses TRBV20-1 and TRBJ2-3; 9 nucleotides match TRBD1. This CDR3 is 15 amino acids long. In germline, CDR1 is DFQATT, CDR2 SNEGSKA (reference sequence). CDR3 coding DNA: TGCGGTGCTCACCCCCGGGACAGGGTACCAGATACGCAGTATTTT. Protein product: CGAHPRDRVPDTQYF.

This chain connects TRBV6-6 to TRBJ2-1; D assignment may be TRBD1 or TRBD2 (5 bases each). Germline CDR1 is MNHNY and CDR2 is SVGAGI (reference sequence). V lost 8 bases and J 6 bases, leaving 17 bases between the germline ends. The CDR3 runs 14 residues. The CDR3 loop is CASGLAEGINEQFF. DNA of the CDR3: TGTGCCAGCGGACTGGCAGAGGGGATCAATGAGCAGTTCTTC.

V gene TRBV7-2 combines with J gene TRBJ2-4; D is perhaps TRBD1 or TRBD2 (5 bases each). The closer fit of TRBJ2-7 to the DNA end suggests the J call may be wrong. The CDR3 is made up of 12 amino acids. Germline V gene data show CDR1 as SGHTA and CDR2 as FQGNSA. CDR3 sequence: CASSELGDEQYF. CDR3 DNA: TGTGCCAGCAGCGAACTAGGGGACGAGCAGTACTTC.

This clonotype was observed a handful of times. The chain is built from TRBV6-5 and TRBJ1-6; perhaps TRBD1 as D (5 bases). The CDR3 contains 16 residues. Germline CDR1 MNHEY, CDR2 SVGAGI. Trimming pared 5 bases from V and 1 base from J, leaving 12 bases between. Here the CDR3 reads CASSPGRESYNSPLHF. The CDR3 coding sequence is TGTGCCAGCAGTCCCGGCAGGGAGTCCTATAATTCACCCCTCCACTTT.

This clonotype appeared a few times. This CDR3 is CASSQGAGTYNEQFF. Here the CDR3 DNA reads TGTGCCAGCAGCCAAGGAGCGGGCACCTACAATGAGCAGTTCTTC. The chain combines TRBV3-1 with TRBJ2-1, with D perhaps TRBD2 (6 bases). Germline lookup yields CDR1 LGHDT and CDR2 YNNKEL (reference sequence). The ends were cut back, 1 base at V and 2 bases at J, with 9 bases in the middle. This CDR3 is built from 15 residues.

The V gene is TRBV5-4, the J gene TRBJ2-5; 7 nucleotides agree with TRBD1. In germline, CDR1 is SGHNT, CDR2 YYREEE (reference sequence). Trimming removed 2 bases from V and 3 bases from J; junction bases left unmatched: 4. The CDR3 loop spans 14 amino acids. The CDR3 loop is CASSFGQDKETQYF. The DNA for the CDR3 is TGTGCCAGCAGCTTTGGACAGGACAAAGAGACCCAGTACTTC.

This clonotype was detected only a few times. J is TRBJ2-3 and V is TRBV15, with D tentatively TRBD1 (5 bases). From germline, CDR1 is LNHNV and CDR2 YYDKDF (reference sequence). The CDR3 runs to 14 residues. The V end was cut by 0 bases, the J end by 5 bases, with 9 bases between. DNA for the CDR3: TGTGCCACCAGCAGAGAGACAGACATAGATACGCAGTATTTT. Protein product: CATSRETDIDTQYF.

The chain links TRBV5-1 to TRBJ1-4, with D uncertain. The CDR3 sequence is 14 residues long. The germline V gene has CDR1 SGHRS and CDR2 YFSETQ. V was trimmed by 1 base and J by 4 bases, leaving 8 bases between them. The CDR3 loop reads CASSLTVDNEKLFF. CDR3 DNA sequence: TGCGCCAGCAGCTTGACAGTAGATAATGAAAAACTGTTTTTT.

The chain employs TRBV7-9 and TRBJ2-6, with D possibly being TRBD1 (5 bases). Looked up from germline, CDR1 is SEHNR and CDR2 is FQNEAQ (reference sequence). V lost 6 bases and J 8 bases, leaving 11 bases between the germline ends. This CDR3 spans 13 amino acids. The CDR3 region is CASSLDIPNVLTF. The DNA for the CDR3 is TGTGCCAGCAGTTTGGACATCCCCAACGTCCTGACTTTC. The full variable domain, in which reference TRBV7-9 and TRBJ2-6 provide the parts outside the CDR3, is DTGVSQNPRHKITKRGQNVTFRCDPISEHNRLYWYRQTLGQGPEFLTYFQNEAQLEKSRLLSDRFSAERPKGSFSTLEIQRTEQGDSAMYLCASSLDIPNVLTFGAGSRLTVL.

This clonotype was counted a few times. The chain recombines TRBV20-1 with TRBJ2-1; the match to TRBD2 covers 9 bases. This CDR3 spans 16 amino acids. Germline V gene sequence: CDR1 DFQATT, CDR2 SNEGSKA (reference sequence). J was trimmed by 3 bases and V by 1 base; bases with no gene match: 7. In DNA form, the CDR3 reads TGCAGTGCTAGAGCAGGCCTAGCGGGATACTACAATGAGCAGTTCTTC. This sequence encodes CSARAGLAGYYNEQFF.

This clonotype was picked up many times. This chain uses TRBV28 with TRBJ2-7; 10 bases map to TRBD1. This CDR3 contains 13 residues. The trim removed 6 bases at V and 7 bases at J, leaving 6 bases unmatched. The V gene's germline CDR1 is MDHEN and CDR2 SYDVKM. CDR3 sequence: CASSWTGGNEQYF. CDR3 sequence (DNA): TGTGCCAGCAGCTGGACAGGGGGGAATGAGCAGTACTTC.

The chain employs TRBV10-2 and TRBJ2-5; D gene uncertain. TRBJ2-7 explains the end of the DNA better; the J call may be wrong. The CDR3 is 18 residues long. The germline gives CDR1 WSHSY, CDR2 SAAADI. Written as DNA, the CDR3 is TGCGCCAGCAGTGAAGGCTTTGCGGTAACAGTGATTGGGGACGAGCAGTACTTC. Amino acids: CASSEGFAVTVIGDEQYF.

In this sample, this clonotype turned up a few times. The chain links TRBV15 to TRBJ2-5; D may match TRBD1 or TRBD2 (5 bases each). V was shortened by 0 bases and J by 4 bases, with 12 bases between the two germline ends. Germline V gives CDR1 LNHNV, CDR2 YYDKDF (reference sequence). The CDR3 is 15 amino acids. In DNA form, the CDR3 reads TGTGCCACCAGCAGAGATTCTGGGGGTGGAGAGACCCAGTACTTC. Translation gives CATSRDSGGGETQYF.

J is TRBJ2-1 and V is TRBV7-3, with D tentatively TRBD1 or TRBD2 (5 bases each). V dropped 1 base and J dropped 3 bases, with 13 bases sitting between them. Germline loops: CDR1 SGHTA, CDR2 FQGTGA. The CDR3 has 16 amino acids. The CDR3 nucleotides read TGTGCCAGCAGCTTAAATCCCGGGGCAGGCTACAATGAGCAGTTCTTC. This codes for CASSLNPGAGYNEQFF.

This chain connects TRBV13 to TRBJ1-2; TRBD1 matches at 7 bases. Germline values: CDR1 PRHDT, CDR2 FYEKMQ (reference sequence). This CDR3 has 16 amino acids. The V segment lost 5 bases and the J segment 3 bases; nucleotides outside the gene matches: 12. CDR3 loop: CASSLLRQGSDYGYTF. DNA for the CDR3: TGTGCCAGCAGCCTTCTAAGACAGGGCTCCGACTATGGCTACACCTTC.

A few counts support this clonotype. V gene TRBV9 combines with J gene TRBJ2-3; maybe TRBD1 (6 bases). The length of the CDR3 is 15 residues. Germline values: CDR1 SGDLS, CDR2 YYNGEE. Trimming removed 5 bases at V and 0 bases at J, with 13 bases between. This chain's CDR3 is CASRDDRTSTDTQYF. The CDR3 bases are TGTGCCAGCAGAGATGACAGGACTAGCACAGATACGCAGTATTTT. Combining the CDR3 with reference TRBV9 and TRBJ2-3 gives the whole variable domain DSGVTQTPKHLITATGQRVTLRCSPRSGDLSVYWYQQSLDQGLQFLIQYYNGEERAKGNILERFSAQQFPDLHSELNLSSLELGDSALYFCASRDDRTSTDTQYFGPGTRLTVL.

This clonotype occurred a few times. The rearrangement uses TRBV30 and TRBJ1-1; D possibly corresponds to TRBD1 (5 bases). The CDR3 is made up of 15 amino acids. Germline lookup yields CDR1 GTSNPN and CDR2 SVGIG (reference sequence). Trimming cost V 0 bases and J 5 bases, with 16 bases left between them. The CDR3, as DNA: TGTGCCTGGAGTGTACTCATGGGGGGAAATACTGAAGCTTTCTTT. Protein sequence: CAWSVLMGGNTEAFF.

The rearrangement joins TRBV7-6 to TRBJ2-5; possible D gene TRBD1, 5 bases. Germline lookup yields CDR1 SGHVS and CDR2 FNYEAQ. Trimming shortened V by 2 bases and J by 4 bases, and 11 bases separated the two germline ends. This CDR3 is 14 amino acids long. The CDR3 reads CASSLIAGIETQYF. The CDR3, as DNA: TGTGCCAGCAGCTTAATCGCAGGGATAGAGACCCAGTACTTC.

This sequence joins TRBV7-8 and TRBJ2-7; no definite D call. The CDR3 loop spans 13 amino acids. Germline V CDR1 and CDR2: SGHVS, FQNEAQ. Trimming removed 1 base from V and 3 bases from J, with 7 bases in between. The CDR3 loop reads CASSLESNYEQYF. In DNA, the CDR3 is TGTGCCAGCAGCTTAGAATCCAACTACGAGCAGTACTTC.

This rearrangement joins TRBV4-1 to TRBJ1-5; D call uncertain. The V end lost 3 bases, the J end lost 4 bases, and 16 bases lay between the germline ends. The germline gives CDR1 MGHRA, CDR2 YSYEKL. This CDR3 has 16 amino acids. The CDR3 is CASSQARGSGNQPQHF. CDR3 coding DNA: TGCGCCAGCAGCCAGGCTCGGGGTTCGGGAAATCAGCCCCAGCATTTT.

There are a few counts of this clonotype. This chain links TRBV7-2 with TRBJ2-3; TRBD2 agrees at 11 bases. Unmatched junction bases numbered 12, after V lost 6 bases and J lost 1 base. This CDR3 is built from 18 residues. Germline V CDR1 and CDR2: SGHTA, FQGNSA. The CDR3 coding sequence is TGTGCCAGCAGGGCCGGGACTAGCGGATCCGCTCGCACAGATACGCAGTATTTT. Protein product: CASRAGTSGSARTDTQYF.

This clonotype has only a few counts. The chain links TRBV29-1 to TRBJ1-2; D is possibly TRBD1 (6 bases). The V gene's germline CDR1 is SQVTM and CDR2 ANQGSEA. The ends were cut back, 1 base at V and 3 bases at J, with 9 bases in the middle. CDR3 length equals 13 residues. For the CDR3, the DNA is TGCAGCGTTGAAGGGGGGGGCTACTATGGCTACACCTTC. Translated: CSVEGGGYYGYTF.